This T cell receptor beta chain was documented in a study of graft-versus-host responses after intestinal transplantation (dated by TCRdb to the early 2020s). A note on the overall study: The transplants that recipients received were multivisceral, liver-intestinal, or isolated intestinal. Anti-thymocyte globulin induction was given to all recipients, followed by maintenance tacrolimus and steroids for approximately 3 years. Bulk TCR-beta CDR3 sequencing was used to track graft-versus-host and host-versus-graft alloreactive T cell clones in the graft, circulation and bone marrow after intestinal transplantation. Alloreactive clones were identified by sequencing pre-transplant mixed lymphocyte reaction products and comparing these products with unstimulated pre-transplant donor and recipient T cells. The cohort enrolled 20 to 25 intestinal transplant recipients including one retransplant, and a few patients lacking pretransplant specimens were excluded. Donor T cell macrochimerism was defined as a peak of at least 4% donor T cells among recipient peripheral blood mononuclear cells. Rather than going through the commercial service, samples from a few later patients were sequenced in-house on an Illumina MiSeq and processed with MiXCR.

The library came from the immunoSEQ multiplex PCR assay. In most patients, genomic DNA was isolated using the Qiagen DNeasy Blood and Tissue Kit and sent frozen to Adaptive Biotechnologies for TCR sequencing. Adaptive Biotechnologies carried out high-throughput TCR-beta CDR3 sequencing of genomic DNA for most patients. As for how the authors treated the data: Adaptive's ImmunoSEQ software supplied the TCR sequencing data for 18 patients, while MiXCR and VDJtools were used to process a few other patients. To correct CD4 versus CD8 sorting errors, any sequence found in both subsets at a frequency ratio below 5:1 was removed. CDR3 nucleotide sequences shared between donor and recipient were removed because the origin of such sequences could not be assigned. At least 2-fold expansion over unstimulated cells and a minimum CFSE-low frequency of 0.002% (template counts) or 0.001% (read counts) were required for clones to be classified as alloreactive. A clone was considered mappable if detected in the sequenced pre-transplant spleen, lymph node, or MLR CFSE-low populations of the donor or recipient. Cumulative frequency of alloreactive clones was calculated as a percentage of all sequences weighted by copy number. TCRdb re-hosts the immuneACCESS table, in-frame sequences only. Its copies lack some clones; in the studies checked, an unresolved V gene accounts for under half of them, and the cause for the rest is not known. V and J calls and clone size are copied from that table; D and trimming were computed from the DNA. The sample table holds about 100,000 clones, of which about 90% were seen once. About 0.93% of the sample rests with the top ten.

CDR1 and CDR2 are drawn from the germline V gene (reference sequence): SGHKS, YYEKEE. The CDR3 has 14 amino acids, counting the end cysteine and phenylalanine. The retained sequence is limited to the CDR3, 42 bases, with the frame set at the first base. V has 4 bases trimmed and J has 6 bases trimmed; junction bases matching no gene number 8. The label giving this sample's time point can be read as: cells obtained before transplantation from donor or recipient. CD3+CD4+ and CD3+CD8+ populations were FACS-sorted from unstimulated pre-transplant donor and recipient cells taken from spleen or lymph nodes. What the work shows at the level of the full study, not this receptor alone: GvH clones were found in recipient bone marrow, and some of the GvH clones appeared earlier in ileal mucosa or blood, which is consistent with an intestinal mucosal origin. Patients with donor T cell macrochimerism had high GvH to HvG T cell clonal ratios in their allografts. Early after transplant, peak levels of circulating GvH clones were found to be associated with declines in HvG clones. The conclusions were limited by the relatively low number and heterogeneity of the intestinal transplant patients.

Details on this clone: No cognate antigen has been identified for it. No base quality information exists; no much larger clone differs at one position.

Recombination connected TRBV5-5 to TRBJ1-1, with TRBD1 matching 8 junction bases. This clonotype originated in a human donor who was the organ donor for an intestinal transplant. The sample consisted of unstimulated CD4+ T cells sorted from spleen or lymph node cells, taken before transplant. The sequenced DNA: TGTGCCAGCAGCCCTAGGGACAGGAAGCCTGAAGCTTTCTTT. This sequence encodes CASSPRDRKPEAFF. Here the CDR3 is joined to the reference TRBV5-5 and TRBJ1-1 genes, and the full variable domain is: DAGVTQSPTHLIKTRGQQVTLRCSPISGHKSVSWYQQVLGQGPQFIFQYYEKEERGRGNFPDRFSARQFPNYSSELNVNALLLGDSALYLCASSPRDRKPEAFFGQGTRLTVV.